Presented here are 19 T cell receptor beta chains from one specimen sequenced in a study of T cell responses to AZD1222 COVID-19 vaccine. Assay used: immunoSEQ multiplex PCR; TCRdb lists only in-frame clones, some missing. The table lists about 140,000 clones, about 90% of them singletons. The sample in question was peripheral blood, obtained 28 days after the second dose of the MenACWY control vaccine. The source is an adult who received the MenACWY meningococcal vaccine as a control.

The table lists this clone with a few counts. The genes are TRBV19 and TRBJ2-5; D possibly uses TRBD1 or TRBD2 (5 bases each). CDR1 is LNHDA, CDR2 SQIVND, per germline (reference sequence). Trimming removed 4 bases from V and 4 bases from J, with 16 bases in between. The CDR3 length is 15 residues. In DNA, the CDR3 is TGTGCCAGTAGTACCCCCGGGACCGGCGGAGAGACCCAGTACTTC. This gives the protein CASSTPGTGGETQYF.

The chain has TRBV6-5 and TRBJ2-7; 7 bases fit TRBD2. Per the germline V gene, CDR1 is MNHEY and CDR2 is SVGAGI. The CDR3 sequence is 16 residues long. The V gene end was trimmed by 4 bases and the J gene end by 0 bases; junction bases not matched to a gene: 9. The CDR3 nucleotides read TGTGCCAGCAGTTCCGCTGGGGGGGGACCCTCCTACGAGCAGTACTTC. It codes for CASSSAGGGPSYEQYF.

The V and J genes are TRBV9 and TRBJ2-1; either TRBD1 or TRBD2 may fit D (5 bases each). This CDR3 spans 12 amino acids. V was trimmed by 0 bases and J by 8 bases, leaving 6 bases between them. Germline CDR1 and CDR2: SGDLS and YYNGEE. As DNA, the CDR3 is TGTGCCAGCAGCGTAGGAGGGGATGAGCAGTTCTTC. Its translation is CASSVGGDEQFF.

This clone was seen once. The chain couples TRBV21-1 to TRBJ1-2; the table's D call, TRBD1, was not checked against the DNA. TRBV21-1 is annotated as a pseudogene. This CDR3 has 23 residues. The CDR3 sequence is CASSKSDRDKGNGALVERDGYTF. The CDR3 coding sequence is TGTGCCAGCAGCAAATCCGACCGGGACAAGGGGAACGGGGCCTTGGTCGAACGGGATGGCTACACCTTC.

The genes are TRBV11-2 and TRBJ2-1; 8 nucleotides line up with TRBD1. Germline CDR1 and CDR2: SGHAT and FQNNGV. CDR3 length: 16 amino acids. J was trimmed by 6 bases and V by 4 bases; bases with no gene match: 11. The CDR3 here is CASSSTGTGILNEQFF. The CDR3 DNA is TGTGCCAGCAGCTCCACCGGGACAGGAATCCTCAATGAGCAGTTCTTC.

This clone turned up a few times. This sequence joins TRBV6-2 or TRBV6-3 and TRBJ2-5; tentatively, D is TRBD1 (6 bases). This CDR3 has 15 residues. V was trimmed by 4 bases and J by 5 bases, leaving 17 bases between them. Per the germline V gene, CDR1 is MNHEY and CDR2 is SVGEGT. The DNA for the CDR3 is TGTGCCAGCAGTTCCCCCGGTGGGGGCGGCGAGACCCAGTACTTC. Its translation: CASSSPGGGGETQYF.

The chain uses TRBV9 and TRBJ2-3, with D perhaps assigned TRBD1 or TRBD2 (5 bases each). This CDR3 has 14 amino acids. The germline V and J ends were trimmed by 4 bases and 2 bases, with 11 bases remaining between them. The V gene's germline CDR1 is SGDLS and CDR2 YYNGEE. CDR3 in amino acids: CASSSGPITDTQYF. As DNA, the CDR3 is TGTGCCAGCAGCTCGGGACCAATCACAGATACGCAGTATTTT.

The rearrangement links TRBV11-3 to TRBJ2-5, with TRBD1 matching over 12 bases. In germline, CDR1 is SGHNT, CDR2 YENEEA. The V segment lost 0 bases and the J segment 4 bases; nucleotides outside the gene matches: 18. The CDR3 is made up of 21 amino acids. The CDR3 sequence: CASSLEGVRLSGTGGPETQYF. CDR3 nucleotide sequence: TGTGCCAGCAGCTTAGAGGGTGTGAGGCTCTCCGGGACAGGGGGCCCAGAGACCCAGTACTTC. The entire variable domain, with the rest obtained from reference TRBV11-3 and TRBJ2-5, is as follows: EAGVVQSPRYKIIEKKQPVAFWCNPISGHNTLYWYLQNLGQGPELLIRYENEEAVDDSQLPKDRFSAERLKGVDSTLKIQPAELGDSAVYLCASSLEGVRLSGTGGPETQYFGPGTRLLVL.

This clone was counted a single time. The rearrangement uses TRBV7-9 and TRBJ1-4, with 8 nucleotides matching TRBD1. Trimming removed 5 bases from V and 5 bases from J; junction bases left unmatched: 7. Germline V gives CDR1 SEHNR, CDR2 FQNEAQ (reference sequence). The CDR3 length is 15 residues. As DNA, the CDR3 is TGTGCCAGCAGCACGAGGACAGGGACCAATGAAAAACTGTTTTTT. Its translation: CASSTRTGTNEKLFF.

The CDR3 DNA sequence: TGTGCCAGCAGTTCTCTCGGTAACGACTATGGCTACACCTTC. Encoded protein: CASSSLGNDYGYTF. The chain employs TRBV28 and TRBJ1-2; D call uncertain. Germline assignment: CDR1 MDHEN and CDR2 SYDVKM. There are 14 residues in the CDR3. V shed 4 bases and J shed 3 bases, with 12 bases lying between them.

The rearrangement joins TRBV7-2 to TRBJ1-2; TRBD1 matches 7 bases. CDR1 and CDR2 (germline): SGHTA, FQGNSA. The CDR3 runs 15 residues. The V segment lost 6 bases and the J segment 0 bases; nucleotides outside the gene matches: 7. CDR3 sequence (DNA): TGTGCCAGCAGATATAGGGACAGCCCTAACTATGGCTACACCTTC. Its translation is CASRYRDSPNYGYTF.

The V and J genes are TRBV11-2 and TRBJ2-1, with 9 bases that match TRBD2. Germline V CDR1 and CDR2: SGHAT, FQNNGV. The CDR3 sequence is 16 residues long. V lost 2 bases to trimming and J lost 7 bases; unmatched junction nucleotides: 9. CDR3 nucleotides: TGTGCCAGCAGCTTAAATGCGGCGGGAGGGAGAAATGAGCAGTTCTTC. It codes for CASSLNAAGGRNEQFF.

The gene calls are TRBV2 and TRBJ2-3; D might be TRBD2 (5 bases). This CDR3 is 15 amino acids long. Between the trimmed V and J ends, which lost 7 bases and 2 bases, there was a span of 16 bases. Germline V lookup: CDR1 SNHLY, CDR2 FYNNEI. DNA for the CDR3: TGTGCCAGCACCGGGTTGGACTCCAACACAGATACGCAGTATTTT. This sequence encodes CASTGLDSNTDTQYF.

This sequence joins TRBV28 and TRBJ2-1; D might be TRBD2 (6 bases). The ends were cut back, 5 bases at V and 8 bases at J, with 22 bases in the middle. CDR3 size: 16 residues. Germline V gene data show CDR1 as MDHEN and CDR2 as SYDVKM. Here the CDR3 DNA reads TGTGCCAGCAGTGGCGGCCTAGCGTTAGTATTGCATGAGCAGTTCTTC. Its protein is CASSGGLALVLHEQFF.

This CDR3 is CASSPDREDGYTF. The CDR3, as DNA: TGTGCCAGCTCACCAGACAGGGAGGATGGCTACACCTTC. This chain connects TRBV18 to TRBJ1-2; 7 positions match TRBD1. V lost 2 bases to trimming and J lost 6 bases; unmatched junction nucleotides: 3. Germline V CDR1 and CDR2: KGHSH, LQKENI. This CDR3 contains 13 residues.

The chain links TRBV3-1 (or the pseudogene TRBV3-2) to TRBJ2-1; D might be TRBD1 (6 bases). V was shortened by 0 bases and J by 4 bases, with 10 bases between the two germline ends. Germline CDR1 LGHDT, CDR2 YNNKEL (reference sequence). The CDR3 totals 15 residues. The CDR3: CASSQEGAFYNEQFF. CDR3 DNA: TGTGCCAGCAGCCAAGAGGGGGCTTTTTACAATGAGCAGTTCTTC.

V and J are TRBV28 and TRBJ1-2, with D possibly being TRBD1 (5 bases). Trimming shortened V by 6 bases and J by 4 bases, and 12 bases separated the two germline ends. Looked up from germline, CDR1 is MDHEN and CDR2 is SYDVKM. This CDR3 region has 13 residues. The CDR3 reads CASRGGEIYGYTF. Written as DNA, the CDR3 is TGTGCCAGCAGGGGGGGGGAGATCTATGGCTACACCTTC.

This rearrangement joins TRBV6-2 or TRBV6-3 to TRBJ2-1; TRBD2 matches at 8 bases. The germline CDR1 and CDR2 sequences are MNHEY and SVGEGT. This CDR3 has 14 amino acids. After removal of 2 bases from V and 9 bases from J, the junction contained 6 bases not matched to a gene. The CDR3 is CASSYRAGVGEQFF. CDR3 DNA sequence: TGTGCCAGCAGTTACAGAGCGGGGGTAGGTGAGCAGTTCTTC.

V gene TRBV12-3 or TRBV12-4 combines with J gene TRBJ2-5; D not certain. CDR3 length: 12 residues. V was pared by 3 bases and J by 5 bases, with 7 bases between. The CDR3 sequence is CASSLAQETQYF. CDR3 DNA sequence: TGTGCCAGCAGTTTGGCCCAGGAGACCCAGTACTTC.